These 29 T cell receptor beta chains originate from one sample sequenced in a study of shared clonotypes between healthy human individuals. Assay used: immunoSEQ multiplex PCR; TCRdb lists only in-frame clones, some missing. The repertoire includes some 740,000 clones, approximately 92% of them detected once, and around 24% sits in the top ten. Naive CD8 cells comprised CD45RO-negative, CCR7-positively selected cells, excluding terminally differentiated effector memory CD45RA+ cells. The sample comprised naive CD8+ T cells sorted from blood. The source is a man aged 25-45 years in good health.

J is TRBJ2-5 and V is TRBV7-9, with TRBD2 matching over 12 bases. V lost 5 bases, J lost 4 bases, and 8 bases stayed unmatched. The CDR3 is 16 amino acids. Per germline, CDR1 SEHNR and CDR2 FQNEAQ (reference sequence). The CDR3 loop is CASSPRTSGIGETQYF. The CDR3 nucleotides are TGTGCCAGCAGCCCCCGGACTAGCGGGATAGGAGAGACCCAGTACTTC.

This chain uses TRBV2 with TRBJ2-1; TRBD2 matches 8 bases. The CDR3 consists of 14 residues. V was clipped by 7 bases and J by 7 bases; unmatched bases: 9. Germline V gene data show CDR1 as SNHLY and CDR2 as FYNNEI. CDR3 amino acids: CASTGGRMGNEQFF. The CDR3, as DNA: TGTGCCAGCACCGGCGGGAGGATGGGTAATGAGCAGTTCTTC.

The sample holds one count of this clone. This chain joins TRBV11-1 and TRBJ2-2, with no clear D. This CDR3 region has 15 residues. The germline V gene has CDR1 SGHAT and CDR2 FQDESV (reference sequence). The V and J ends lost 5 bases and 3 bases respectively, with 13 bases between them. The CDR3 DNA reads as TGTGCCAGCAGCACCTGGACGGACCACACCGGGGAGCTGTTTTTT. Amino acid sequence: CASSTWTDHTGELFF.

V gene TRBV7-6 combines with J gene TRBJ2-3; 13 nucleotides agree with TRBD2. In germline, CDR1 is SGHVS, CDR2 FNYEAQ. The length of the CDR3 is 18 residues. Unmatched junction bases numbered 7, after V lost 4 bases and J lost 0 bases. The CDR3 loop reads CASSSGTSGITSTDTQYF. CDR3 DNA: TGTGCCAGCAGCTCCGGGACTAGCGGGATTACTAGCACAGATACGCAGTATTTT.

For this clone: This sample includes further DNA sequences coding for the same CDR3. This chain uses TRBV7-8 with TRBJ2-1; a possible D gene is TRBD2 (6 bases). This CDR3 spans 13 amino acids. Germline V gives CDR1 SGHVS, CDR2 FQNEAQ. V was pared by 0 bases and J by 6 bases, with 6 bases between. The CDR3 bases are TGTGCCAGCAGCTTAGCGGGGGGCAATGAGCAGTTCTTC. This translates into CASSLAGGNEQFF.

This chain joins TRBV9 and TRBJ1-2; perhaps TRBD1 as D (5 bases). The germline CDR1 and CDR2 sequences are SGDLS and YYNGEE. The V end was cut by 3 bases, the J end by 4 bases, with 10 bases between. The length of the CDR3 is 13 residues. This CDR3 reads CASSGRQFYGYTF. The CDR3 bases are TGTGCCAGCAGCGGCCGACAGTTCTATGGCTACACCTTC.

This chain uses TRBV5-6 with TRBJ2-1; TRBD2 matches 9 bases. The germline V gene encodes CDR1 SGHDT and CDR2 YYEEEE. CDR3 length equals 14 residues. Trimming cost V 4 bases and J 5 bases; bases outside gene matches: 4. CDR3 DNA: TGTGCCAGCAGCAAGACTAGCGGAGACAATGAGCAGTTCTTC. Amino acid sequence: CASSKTSGDNEQFF.

The rearrangement joins TRBV14 to TRBJ2-7; D gene unclear. The ends were cut back, 0 bases at V and 0 bases at J, with 6 bases in the middle. The germline gives CDR1 SGHDN, CDR2 FVKESK. CDR3 size: 14 residues. The DNA for the CDR3 is TGTGCCAGCAGCCAAGATCCCAGCTCCTACGAGCAGTACTTC. Translation gives CASSQDPSSYEQYF. Based on the CDR3 plus reference TRBV14 and TRBJ2-7, the full variable domain is EAGVTQFPSHSVIEKGQTVTLRCDPISGHDNLYWYRRVMGKEIKFLLHFVKESKQDESGMPNNRFLAERTGGTYSTLKVQPAELEDSGVYFCASSQDPSSYEQYFGPGTRLTVT.

In regard to this clone: The sample carries other DNA sequences with the same CDR3. V is TRBV13 and J is TRBJ2-7; weak D call: TRBD2 (6 bases). The CDR3 length is 13 residues. Germline V gene sequence: CDR1 PRHDT, CDR2 FYEKMQ (reference sequence). Trimming pared 3 bases from V and 1 base from J, leaving 7 bases between. The CDR3 loop reads CASSLGGSYEQYF. Written as DNA, the CDR3 is TGTGCCAGCAGCTTGGGGGGTTCCTACGAGCAGTACTTC.

This chain joins TRBV7-9 and TRBJ2-3; maybe TRBD2 (7 bases). The CDR3 consists of 16 residues. CDR1 is SEHNR, CDR2 FQNEAQ, per germline (reference sequence). Deletions cut 5 bases from V and 4 bases from J, with 19 bases between. In nucleotides, the CDR3 is TGTGCCAGCAGCCCCCCTGAGGGAGGGGGGGCAGATACGCAGTATTTT. This sequence encodes CASSPPEGGGADTQYF. Full variable domain (rest looked up from reference TRBV7-9 and TRBJ2-3): DTGVSQNPRHKITKRGQNVTFRCDPISEHNRLYWYRQTLGQGPEFLTYFQNEAQLEKSRLLSDRFSAERPKGSFSTLEIQRTEQGDSAMYLCASSPPEGGGADTQYFGPGTRLTVL.

With respect to this clone: The junction departs from germline at one end; a sequencing error may be responsible. This chain joins TRBV2 and TRBJ1-1; D is unclear. The CDR3 covers 8 residues. CDR1 and CDR2 (germline): SNHLY, FYNNEI. As DNA, the CDR3 is TGTGCCAGCAGTGATGGAGGGTTT. Translated, it gives CASSDGGF.

The chain recombines TRBV5-6 with TRBJ2-7, with TRBD1 identical over 9 bases. The CDR3 extends over 15 amino acids. V dropped 4 bases and J dropped 3; count of bases not matched to a gene: 8. Germline values: CDR1 SGHDT, CDR2 YYEEEE. Here the CDR3 reads CASSPGTGRYYEQYF. In DNA, the CDR3 is TGTGCCAGCAGCCCAGGGACAGGGCGCTACTACGAGCAGTACTTC.

The V and J genes are TRBV27 and TRBJ1-1; a weak D match, TRBD1 (6 bases). The V and J ends lost 6 bases and 1 base respectively, with 9 bases between them. Germline V lookup: CDR1 MNHEY, CDR2 SMNVEV (reference sequence). The CDR3 consists of 13 residues. The CDR3 loop reads CASRTTGNTEAFF. In DNA, the CDR3 is TGTGCCAGCAGAACGACAGGGAACACTGAAGCTTTCTTT.

The CDR3 DNA sequence: TGTGCCAGCAGCCCACAGGACAGGAACTACGAGCAGTACTTC. Encoded protein: CASSPQDRNYEQYF. V is TRBV11-3 and J is TRBJ2-7, with 7 bases lining up with TRBD1. The V segment lost 5 bases and the J segment 3 bases; nucleotides outside the gene matches: 7. The V gene's germline CDR1 is SGHNT and CDR2 YENEEA. The CDR3 totals 14 residues.

This clone appeared a few times. The chain links TRBV5-5 to TRBJ2-7; D is unresolved. Trimming removed 3 bases from V and 0 bases from J, with 13 bases in between. The germline V gene has CDR1 SGHKS and CDR2 YYEKEE (reference sequence). The CDR3 extends over 15 amino acids. CDR3: CASSSGSHSSYEQYF. The CDR3 DNA is TGTGCCAGCAGCTCCGGCTCCCATAGCTCCTACGAGCAGTACTTC.

V is TRBV14 and J is TRBJ2-5, with 9 bases identical to TRBD2. Trimming cost V 0 bases and J 2 bases; bases outside gene matches: 4. CDR3 size: 16 residues. Germline V gene sequence: CDR1 SGHDN, CDR2 FVKESK. The chain's CDR3 is CASSQDLTSGQETQYF. The DNA of the CDR3 is TGTGCCAGCAGCCAAGATTTGACTAGCGGACAAGAGACCCAGTACTTC.

This clone was seen a single time. The rearrangement joins TRBV4-1 to TRBJ2-1; 8 nucleotides agree with TRBD2. Trimming at V came to 1 base and at J to 9 bases, leaving 5 bases not matched to a gene. The CDR3 totals 14 residues. CDR1 is MGHRA, CDR2 YSYEKL, per germline. The CDR3 protein is CASSQVGLASEQFF. In DNA, the CDR3 is TGCGCCAGCAGCCAAGTCGGACTAGCCAGTGAGCAGTTCTTC.

This clone was recorded many times. This chain connects TRBV11-2 to TRBJ1-2, with D unclear. V lost 2 bases and J lost 2, with 3 bases in between. The CDR3 has 12 amino acids. CDR1 is SGHAT, CDR2 FQNNGV, per germline. CDR3 nucleotides: TGTGCCAGCAGCTTACTGAACTATGGCTACACCTTC. Its protein product is CASSLLNYGYTF.

The V call is TRBV2, the J call TRBJ2-7, with 8 positions matching TRBD1. J gave up 3 bases and V 7 bases, and 2 bases lay outside the gene matches. Germline CDR1 and CDR2: SNHLY and FYNNEI. This CDR3 is 12 amino acids long. The CDR3 sequence: CASMTGVYEQYF. As DNA, the CDR3 is TGTGCCAGCATGACAGGGGTCTACGAGCAGTACTTC.

This clone was counted between two and nine times. The genes are TRBV29-1 and TRBJ2-1; tentative D call: TRBD2 (6 bases). Trimming stripped 6 bases from V and 9 bases from J, with 15 bases between. CDR3 size: 12 residues. CDR1 is SQVTM and CDR2 is ANQGSEA in the germline V gene. CDR3 sequence (DNA): TGCAGCGTGGGGAGACTAGGTCTTGAGCAGTTCTTC. Translating it yields CSVGRLGLEQFF.

This clone was observed a handful of times. The chain has TRBV12-5 and TRBJ2-5; 9 bases fit TRBD2. This CDR3 contains 14 residues. The trim removed 1 base at V and 3 bases at J, leaving 0 bases unmatched. CDR1 is LGHNT and CDR2 is FRNRAP in the germline V gene. The CDR3 DNA sequence: TGTGCTAGTGGTTTGGGACTAGCGGAAGAGACCCAGTACTTC. Its translation: CASGLGLAEETQYF.

The gene calls are TRBV7-2 and TRBJ1-2; D unresolved. Trimming stripped 5 bases from V and 2 bases from J, with 15 bases between. CDR3 length equals 15 residues. Germline V gene sequence: CDR1 SGHTA, CDR2 FQGNSA. The CDR3 here is CASSPPAMGNYGYTF. The DNA for the CDR3 is TGTGCCAGCAGCCCCCCTGCCATGGGGAACTATGGCTACACCTTC.

This chain joins TRBV14 and TRBJ2-5; possibly TRBD2 for D (6 bases). V was shortened by 1 base and J by 3 bases, with 21 bases between the two germline ends. Germline CDR1 reads SGHDN; CDR2 reads FVKESK. The CDR3 is 18 residues long. This chain's CDR3 is CASSQVGTSRFGEETQYF. CDR3 nucleotides: TGTGCCAGCAGCCAAGTTGGGACTTCGCGCTTTGGGGAAGAGACCCAGTACTTC.

This sequence joins TRBV29-1 and TRBJ2-1, with 9 bases that match TRBD1. Germline CDR1 and CDR2: SQVTM and ANQGSEA. V shed 6 bases, J shed 4 bases, and the junction held 7 bases outside the gene matches. There are 14 residues in the CDR3. For the CDR3, the DNA is TGCAGCGTCCTACCGGGACAGGGATACAATGAGCAGTTCTTC. It encodes CSVLPGQGYNEQFF.

The chain uses TRBV4-1 and TRBJ2-1; TRBD2 is a possible D gene (6 bases). Trimming took off 2 bases at V and 3 bases at J, with 11 bases between the two ends. The germline V gene encodes CDR1 MGHRA and CDR2 YSYEKL. The CDR3 length is 15 residues. Written as DNA, the CDR3 is TGCGCCAGCAGCCAATCCGCGGGAAACTACAATGAGCAGTTCTTC. It translates to CASSQSAGNYNEQFF.

The chain couples TRBV5-4 to TRBJ2-2; D not resolved. This CDR3 comprises 14 residues. Germline CDR1 reads SGHNT; CDR2 reads YYREEE (reference sequence). With 2 bases removed from V and 4 bases from J, the gap between germline ends came to 9 bases. In DNA form, the CDR3 reads TGTGCCAGCAGCTTCCGGGCCGGCACCGGGGAGCTGTTTTTT. This gives the protein CASSFRAGTGELFF.

For the CDR3, the DNA is TGTGCCAGCAGCTTTTATGCGGGTCCCCAGGGCTATGGCTACACCTTC. Residues: CASSFYAGPQGYGYTF. The V gene is TRBV5-6, the J gene TRBJ1-2; maybe TRBD1 (5 bases). Germline V gene sequence: CDR1 SGHDT, CDR2 YYEEEE. V was trimmed by 2 bases and J by 4 bases, leaving 18 bases between them. The CDR3 is made up of 16 amino acids.

V and J are TRBV29-1 and TRBJ2-5; either TRBD1 or TRBD2 may supply D (6 bases each). The CDR3 spans 14 residues. The ends were cut back, 8 bases at V and 5 bases at J, with 21 bases in the middle. Germline V gene sequence: CDR1 SQVTM, CDR2 ANQGSEA. Here the CDR3 DNA reads TGCAGCCTTGTTTACATCGGAGGGGGGGAGACCCAGTACTTC. It is translated as CSLVYIGGGETQYF.

The chain couples TRBV28 to TRBJ1-5; D is unclear. V lost 2 bases to trimming and J lost 1 base, with 9 bases between them. Germline CDR1 is MDHEN and CDR2 is SYDVKM. This CDR3 region has 15 residues. CDR3 DNA: TGTGCCAGCAGTTTAGGGCCTGGGAGCAATCAGCCCCAGCATTTT. Residues: CASSLGPGSNQPQHF.